The T cell receptor beta chain described here comes from a study of blood T cell repertoires in COVID-19. For the study at large: Some COVID-19 samples were acute and others convalescent; all came from the United States, Italy and Spain. PBMCs, B-cell-depleted T cells, or T cells provided the cDNA or gDNA that made up the material.

The method was immunoSEQ multiplex PCR; TCRdb's version includes in-frame clones alone and lacks a portion of them. This table holds approximately 150,000 clones, over 80% found once. Between the trimmed V and J ends, which lost 3 bases and 4 bases, there was a span of 9 bases. The V gene's germline CDR1 is PRHDT and CDR2 FYEKMQ (reference sequence). The length of the CDR3 is 14 residues. Categorization into cohorts depended on clinical history that participants reported. The rearrangement joins TRBV13 to TRBJ1-4; D call uncertain. Sequencing was performed on PBMCs or T cells enriched from blood (not recorded which). The receptor was isolated from a man aged 60-69 years who had recovered from COVID-19. In nucleotides, the CDR3 is TGTGCCAGCAGCTTTAAACAGATTAATGAAAAACTGTTTTTT. Protein sequence: CASSFKQINEKLFF. The whole variable domain, remainder taken from reference TRBV13 and TRBJ1-4, is AAGVIQSPRHLIKEKRETATLKCYPIPRHDTVYWYQQGPGQDPQFLISFYEKMQSDKGSIPDRFSAQQFSDYHSELNMSSLELGDSALYFCASSFKQINEKLFFGSGTQLSVL.